This T cell receptor (beta chain) was observed in a study of cytomegalovirus exposure and HLA in healthy donors. The study's findings and limits: Analysis performed later showed TCR beta chains linked to HLA being more clonally expanded than equally common others. Cytomegalovirus status was reportedly diagnosed by the classifier with high sensitivity and specificity. HLA allele associations emerged for around 16,000 TCR beta sequences in a later analysis, at 0.05 false discovery rate. In an earlier analysis, most TCR beta V segments were productive about 87% or about 30% of the time.

The PCR used 60 Vbeta and 13 Jbeta primers. The protocol was immunoSEQ multiplex PCR, while the TCRdb copy is restricted to in-frame clones and leaves out a portion. The data show 100,000 to 150,000 clones, with around 82% seen just once and 9.5% to 13% held by the top ten. Germline trimming cut 3 bases from V and 0 bases from J; bases unmatched to any gene: 1. The V gene's germline CDR1 is SGHDT and CDR2 YYEEEE. The CDR3 loop spans 14 amino acids. This clone was seen only once. Its target is unknown. Input material: PBMCs. The TCR sequence derives from a man aged 25 to 40 in good health and CMV-seropositive. The rearrangement links TRBV5-6 to TRBJ2-7, with TRBD2 matching 9 bases. CDR3 DNA sequence: TGTGCCAGCAGCTCGGGACTAGCCTCCTACGAGCAGTACTTC. Amino acids: CASSSGLASYEQYF.